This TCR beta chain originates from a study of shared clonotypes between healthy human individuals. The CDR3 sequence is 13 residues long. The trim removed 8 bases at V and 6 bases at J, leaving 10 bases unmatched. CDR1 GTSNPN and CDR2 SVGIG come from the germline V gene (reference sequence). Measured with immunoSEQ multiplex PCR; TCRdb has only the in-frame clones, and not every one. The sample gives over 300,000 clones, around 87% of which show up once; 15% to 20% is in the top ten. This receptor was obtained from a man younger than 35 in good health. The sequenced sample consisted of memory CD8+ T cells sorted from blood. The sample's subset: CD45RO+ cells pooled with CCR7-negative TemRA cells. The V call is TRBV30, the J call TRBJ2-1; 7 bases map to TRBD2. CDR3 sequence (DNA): TGTGCCCAGCTGGCGGGAGTTGTCAATGAGCAGTTCTTC. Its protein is CAQLAGVVNEQFF.